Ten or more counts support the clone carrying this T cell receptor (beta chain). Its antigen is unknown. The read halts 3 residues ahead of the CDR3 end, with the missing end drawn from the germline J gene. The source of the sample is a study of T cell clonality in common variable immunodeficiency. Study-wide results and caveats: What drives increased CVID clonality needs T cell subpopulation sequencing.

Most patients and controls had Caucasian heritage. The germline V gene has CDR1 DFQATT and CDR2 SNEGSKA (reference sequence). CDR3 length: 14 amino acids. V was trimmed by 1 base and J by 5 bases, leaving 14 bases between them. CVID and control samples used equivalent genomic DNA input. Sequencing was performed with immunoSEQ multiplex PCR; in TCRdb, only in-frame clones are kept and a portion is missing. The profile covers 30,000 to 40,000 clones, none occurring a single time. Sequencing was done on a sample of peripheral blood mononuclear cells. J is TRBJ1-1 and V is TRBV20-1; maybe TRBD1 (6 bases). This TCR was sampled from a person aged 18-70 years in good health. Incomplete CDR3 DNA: TGCAGTGCTAGAGCCCCAGGGAGGGGGACTGAA. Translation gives CSARAPGRGTE. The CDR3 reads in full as CSARAPGRGTEAFF.